This T cell receptor beta chain came from a study of blood T cells in healthy people across ages. Findings and caveats of the study: Age advanced and TCR beta diversity per million T cells fell, roughly linearly. Fewer expanded clones and more diversity marked long-lived versus aged donors.

The CDR3 totals 17 residues. CDR1 is DFQATT, CDR2 SNEGSKA, per germline (reference sequence). A J-beta primer mix and a sample-barcoded 5' primer were used in a second PCR of about 7 to 12 cycles. TCRdb reanalysed the 5' RACE reads using MiXCR and keeps one entry per CDR3 protein. The repertoire holds approximately 770,000 distinct CDR3 sequences, with 55% to 70% as singletons. Turning to this clonotype: Its antigen is as yet unknown.

The V gene is TRBV20-1, the J gene TRBJ2-5, with TRBD2 matching over 16 bases. The DNA end is a closer match to TRBJ2-7, so the J assignment may be wrong. Specimen: blood. This TCR came from a man aged 25-45 years in good health. The DNA for the CDR3 is TGCAGTGCTTGGGGACTAGCGGGAGGGCCAAGGTTCGACGAGCAGTACTTC. Encoded protein: CSAWGLAGGPRFDEQYF.